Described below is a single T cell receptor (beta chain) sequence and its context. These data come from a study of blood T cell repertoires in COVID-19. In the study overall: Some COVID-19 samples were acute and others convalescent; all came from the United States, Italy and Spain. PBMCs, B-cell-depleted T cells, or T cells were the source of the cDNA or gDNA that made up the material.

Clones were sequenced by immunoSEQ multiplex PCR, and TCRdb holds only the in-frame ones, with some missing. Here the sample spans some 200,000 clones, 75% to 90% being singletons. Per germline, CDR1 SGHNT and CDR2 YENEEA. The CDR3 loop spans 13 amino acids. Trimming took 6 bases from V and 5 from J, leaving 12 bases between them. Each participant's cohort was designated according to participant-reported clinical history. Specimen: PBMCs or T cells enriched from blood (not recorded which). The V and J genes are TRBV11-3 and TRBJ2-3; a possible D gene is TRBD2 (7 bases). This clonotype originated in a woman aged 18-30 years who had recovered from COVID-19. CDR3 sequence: CASRAGAGDTQYF. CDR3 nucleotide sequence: TGTGCCAGCAGGGCGGGGGCAGGAGATACGCAGTATTTT.